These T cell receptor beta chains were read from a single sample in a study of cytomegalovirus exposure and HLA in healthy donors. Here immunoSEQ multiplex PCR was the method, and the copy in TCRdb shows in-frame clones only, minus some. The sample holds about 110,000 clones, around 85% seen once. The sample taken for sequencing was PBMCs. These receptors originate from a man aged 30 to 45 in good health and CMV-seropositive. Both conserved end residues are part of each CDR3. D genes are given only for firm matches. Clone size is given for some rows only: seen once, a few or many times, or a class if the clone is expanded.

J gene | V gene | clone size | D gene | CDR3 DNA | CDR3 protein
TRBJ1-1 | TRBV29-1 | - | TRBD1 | TGCAGCGTTACGGCCCTGACAGGGTGGGCTGAAGCTTTCTTT | CSVTALTGWAEAFF
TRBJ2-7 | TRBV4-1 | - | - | TGCGCCAGCAGCCAAACCCTAGCGAACGTCTACGAGCAGTACTTC | CASSQTLANVYEQYF
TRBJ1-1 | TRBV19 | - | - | TGTGCCAGTAGCCCCGCCCCAGGCATGAACACTGAAGCTTTCTTT | CASSPAPGMNTEAFF
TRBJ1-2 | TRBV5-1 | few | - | TGCGCCAGCAGCTTAGACAGCTCCTATGGCTACACCTTC | CASSLDSSYGYTF
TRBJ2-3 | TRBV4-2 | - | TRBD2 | TGTGCCAGCAGCCAAGAGGGACTAGCGGGGGAAGGAGATACGCAGTATTTT | CASSQEGLAGEGDTQYF
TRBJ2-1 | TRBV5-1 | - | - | TGCGCCAGCAGCTTGTCTCTTAGAACAGGGTCGGGTGAGCAGTTCTTC | CASSLSLRTGSGEQFF
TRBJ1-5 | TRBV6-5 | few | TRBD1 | TGTGCCAGCAGGGGGACAGGGAGCAATCAGCCCCAGCATTTT | CASRGTGSNQPQHF
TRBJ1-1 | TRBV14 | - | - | TGTGCCAGCAGCCAATGGGGCAGGAACACTGAAGCTTTCTTT | CASSQWGRNTEAFF
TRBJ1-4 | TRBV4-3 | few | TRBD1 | TGCGCCAGCAGCCTTGCTCCGGGACAGGGGCTCGTAAAACTGTTTTTT | CASSLAPGQGLVKLFF
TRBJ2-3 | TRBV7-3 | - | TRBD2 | TGTGCCAGCAGTTCAAAGCGGGGGGCAGCAGATACGCAGTATTTT | CASSSKRGAADTQYF
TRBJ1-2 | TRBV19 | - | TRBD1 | TGTGCCAGTACCTCCCGAGGCAGGGGGCGCAATCAAGGCTACACCTTC | CASTSRGRGRNQGYTF
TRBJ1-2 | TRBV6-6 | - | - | TGTGCCAGCACTCAATCCGGGGGAGGTGATGGCTACACCTTC | CASTQSGGGDGYTF
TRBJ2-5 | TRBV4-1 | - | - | TGCGCCAGCAGCCCAAGTCCTGGCGGGGAGCAGTACTTC | CASSPSPGGEQYF
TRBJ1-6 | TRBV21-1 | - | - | TGTGCCAGCCCCTTGCGGGGGGAGTTTCCTTCACCCCTCCACTTT | CASPLRGEFPSPLHF
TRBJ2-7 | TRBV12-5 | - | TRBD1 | TGTGCTAGTGGTACGAGAACAGGGGGGGAGCAGTACTTC | CASGTRTGGEQYF
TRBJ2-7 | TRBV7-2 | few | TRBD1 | TGTGCCAGCAGCCCCCGTCTATTGACAGGGGAGTCCTACGAGCAGTACTTC | CASSPRLLTGESYEQYF
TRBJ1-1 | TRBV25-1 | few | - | TGTGCCAGCAGTGCCCGGACAGCGAACACTGAAGCTTTCTTT | CASSARTANTEAFF
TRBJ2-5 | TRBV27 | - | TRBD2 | TGTGCCAGCAGTTTACCGGGACTAGCCCAGTACTTC | CASSLPGLAQYF